The 27 T cell receptor beta chains in this list originate from one sample, sequenced in a study of cytomegalovirus exposure and HLA in healthy donors. Repertoires were generated with immunoSEQ multiplex PCR, while TCRdb's copy carries only in-frame clones and drops some. The repertoire holds 100,000 to 130,000 clones, with roughly 88% as singletons. Specimen: PBMCs. These TCRs come from a young woman in good health and CMV-seronegative.

This clone appeared once. The rearrangement links TRBV25-1 to TRBJ1-4; 8 nucleotides align to TRBD1. Germline CDR1 and CDR2: MGHDK and SYGVNS. The CDR3 has 17 residues. The trim removed 4 bases at V and 3 bases at J, leaving 10 bases unmatched. CDR3 in amino acids: CASSASTAGGSNEKLFF. The CDR3 DNA reads TGTGCCAGCAGTGCCTCAACCGCAGGGGGCTCTAATGAAAAACTGTTTTTT.

V is TRBV27 and J is TRBJ2-2; 7 bases map to TRBD2. V gave up 8 bases and J gave up 6 bases; unmatched junction bases: 3. Germline loops: CDR1 MNHEY, CDR2 SMNVEV (reference sequence). This CDR3 region has 12 residues. DNA for the CDR3: TGTGCCAGCTGGGGGGGACCCGGGGAGCTGTTTTTT. Protein product: CASWGGPGELFF.

V gene TRBV29-1 combines with J gene TRBJ1-1; 9 bases fit TRBD1. CDR1 SQVTM and CDR2 ANQGSEA come from the germline V gene. The J segment lost 6 bases and the V segment lost 8 bases, leaving 4 bases of the junction unmatched. The CDR3 contains 11 residues. CDR3 amino acids: CSSTGGPEAFF. Here the CDR3 DNA reads TGCAGCTCCACAGGGGGCCCTGAAGCTTTCTTT. The full variable domain, its missing parts supplied by reference TRBV29-1 and TRBJ1-1, is SAVISQKPSRDICQRGTSLTIQCQVDSQVTMMFWYRQQPGQSLTLIATANQGSEATYESGFVIDKFPISRPNLTFSTLTVSNMSPEDSSIYLCSSTGGPEAFFGQGTRLTVV.

The rearrangement uses TRBV6-1 and TRBJ2-1; 11 bases match TRBD2. CDR3 length equals 15 residues. V lost 3 bases, J lost 4 bases, and 2 bases stayed unmatched. Germline CDR1 reads MNHNS; CDR2 reads SASEGT. CDR3 loop: CASSEGLADYNEQFF. DNA for the CDR3: TGTGCCAGCAGTGAGGGACTAGCGGATTACAATGAGCAGTTCTTC.

CDR3: CASSLGQGQYEQYF. The CDR3 DNA sequence: TGTGCCAGCAGCTTGGGGCAGGGACAGTACGAGCAGTACTTC. The rearrangement links TRBV5-4 to TRBJ2-7; the match to TRBD1 covers 7 bases. The CDR3 is 14 residues long. Per the germline V gene, CDR1 is SGHNT and CDR2 is YYREEE (reference sequence). With 0 bases clipped from V and 4 bases from J, the junction kept 4 bases outside the gene matches.

V is TRBV14 and J is TRBJ1-1, with TRBD1 as a possible D gene (6 bases). This CDR3 has 16 residues. V lost 4 bases and J 0 bases, leaving 15 bases between the germline ends. Germline V CDR1 and CDR2: SGHDN, FVKESK. The CDR3 region has the DNA TGTGCCAGCAGCCCGTACGGGGGGCGGGTGAACACTGAAGCTTTCTTT. Translating it yields CASSPYGGRVNTEAFF.

The chain links TRBV5-1 to TRBJ1-1; no definite D call. The germline V gene encodes CDR1 SGHRS and CDR2 YFSETQ. Between the trimmed V and J ends, which lost 0 bases and 2 bases, there was a span of 8 bases. The CDR3 contains 14 residues. The CDR3 nucleotides are TGCGCCAGCAGCTTGGGACACCGTAACACTGAAGCTTTCTTT. It translates to CASSLGHRNTEAFF. Together with reference TRBV5-1 and TRBJ1-1, the CDR3 gives the full variable domain: KAGVTQTPRYLIKTRGQQVTLSCSPISGHRSVSWYQQTPGQGLQFLFEYFSETQRNKGNFPGRFSGRQFSNSRSEMNVSTLELGDSALYLCASSLGHRNTEAFFGQGTRLTVV.

The J gene is TRBJ2-2, the V gene TRBV11-2, with D hard to call. Trimming took off 5 bases at V and 6 bases at J, with 13 bases between the two ends. Per germline, CDR1 SGHAT and CDR2 FQNNGV. CDR3 length equals 14 residues. The CDR3 coding sequence is TGTGCCAGCAGCCGAGAATCTAGTCCCGGGGAGCTGTTTTTT. Translation: CASSRESSPGELFF.

The rearrangement joins TRBV5-6 to TRBJ1-1; D ambiguous. The CDR3 has 13 amino acids. The ends were cut back, 0 bases at V and 1 base at J, with 4 bases in the middle. From germline, CDR1 is SGHDT and CDR2 YYEEEE. This CDR3 reads CASSLGGNTEAFF. Written as DNA, the CDR3 is TGTGCCAGCAGCTTGGGCGGGAACACTGAAGCTTTCTTT.

The chain has TRBV7-9 and TRBJ1-1; D gene unclear. V lost 3 bases, J lost 8 bases, and 10 bases lay in between. Per the germline V gene, CDR1 is SEHNR and CDR2 is FQNEAQ (reference sequence). The CDR3 length is 12 residues. The CDR3, as DNA: TGTGCCAGCAGCTTCTTCCCGGGAGAAGCTTTCTTT. It translates to CASSFFPGEAFF.

This clone appeared a single time. This chain links TRBV6-1 with TRBJ2-6; 8 bases are a match to TRBD1. The CDR3 covers 17 residues. Trimming took 1 base from V and 3 from J; bases not matched to a gene: 5. Germline V gives CDR1 MNHNS, CDR2 SASEGT. CDR3 loop: CASSEGRGRNGANVLTF. The CDR3 DNA reads as TGTGCCAGCAGTGAAGGCAGGGGGCGAAATGGGGCCAACGTCCTGACTTTC.

The rearrangement joins TRBV6-1 to TRBJ1-5; 8 bases fit TRBD1. J was trimmed by 2 bases and V by 1 base; bases with no gene match: 7. This CDR3 has 17 residues. In germline, CDR1 is MNHNS, CDR2 SASEGT. The CDR3 sequence is CASSEEIGQGGNQPQHF. CDR3 DNA sequence: TGTGCCAGCAGTGAAGAAATAGGACAGGGTGGCAATCAGCCCCAGCATTTT.

The V gene is TRBV5-6, the J gene TRBJ2-7; a weak D match, TRBD1 (7 bases). CDR1 and CDR2 from the germline V gene are SGHDT and YYEEEE. The V and J ends lost 4 bases and 4 bases respectively, with 21 bases between them. The CDR3 sequence is 16 residues long. This CDR3 reads CASSTLLGRGEYEQYF. CDR3 bases: TGTGCCAGCAGCACCCTTTTGGGCAGGGGGGAGTACGAGCAGTACTTC.

The V gene is TRBV6-6, the J gene TRBJ1-1; D is unclear. V was trimmed by 5 bases and J by 9 bases, leaving 16 bases between them. Germline V gene lookup returns CDR1 MNHNY and CDR2 SVGAGI (reference sequence). CDR3 length equals 13 residues. The CDR3 DNA reads as TGTGCCAGCAGTGTAGACACGGGAGGGCAAGCTTTCTTT. It yields the protein CASSVDTGGQAFF.

V usage is TRBV27 and J usage is TRBJ1-1, with a possible D match to TRBD1 (5 bases). V lost 3 bases and J 4 bases, leaving 15 bases between the germline ends. Germline values: CDR1 MNHEY, CDR2 SMNVEV (reference sequence). CDR3 size: 15 residues. DNA for the CDR3: TGTGCCAGCAGTTTCTCCCAGGGAGGAAGCACTGAAGCTTTCTTT. Protein sequence: CASSFSQGGSTEAFF.

The chain recombines TRBV28 with TRBJ2-6; 10 bases agree with TRBD2. Germline CDR1 MDHEN, CDR2 SYDVKM. After removal of 8 bases from V and 2 bases from J, the junction contained 6 bases not matched to a gene. CDR3 size: 16 residues. The CDR3 reads CASDSAGGTGANVLTF. Here the CDR3 DNA reads TGTGCCAGCGATTCAGCGGGGGGGACTGGGGCCAACGTCCTGACTTTC.

The CDR3 DNA reads as TGTGCCAGCAGGGACCACAGGAACTCAACTAATGAAAAACTGTTTTTT. This translates into CASRDHRNSTNEKLFF. The V gene is TRBV28, the J gene TRBJ1-4; tentatively, D is TRBD1 (5 bases). This CDR3 is 16 amino acids long. The germline gives CDR1 MDHEN, CDR2 SYDVKM. Deletions cut 6 bases from V and 0 bases from J, with 14 bases between.

The chain uses TRBV10-3 and TRBJ2-3; 9 positions agree with TRBD2. The J segment lost 6 bases and the V segment lost 6 bases, leaving 7 bases of the junction unmatched. CDR1 and CDR2 (germline): ENHRY, SYGVKD. The CDR3 spans 14 residues. The chain's CDR3 is CAIRRLAAGDTQYF. The DNA for the CDR3 is TGTGCCATCAGAAGACTAGCGGCCGGGGATACGCAGTATTTT.

The V gene is TRBV27, the J gene TRBJ1-5; a possible D gene is TRBD1 (6 bases). The V gene lost 6 bases and the J gene lost 4 bases, with 16 bases spanning the gap. This CDR3 contains 15 residues. Germline-derived CDR1 and CDR2 are MNHEY and SMNVEV (reference sequence). DNA for the CDR3: TGTGCCAGCAGACCGGGACAAGCCTTTAATCAGCCCCAGCATTTT. Translation: CASRPGQAFNQPQHF.

The V and J genes are TRBV28 and TRBJ2-7, with 9 bases identical to TRBD1. Germline values: CDR1 MDHEN, CDR2 SYDVKM. The CDR3 consists of 15 residues. The ends lost 6 bases at V and 3 bases at J; junction bases unmatched: 9. The CDR3 region has the DNA TGTGCCAGCAGCTCCGGGACAGGGCCAATCTACGAGCAGTACTTC. The encoded protein is CASSSGTGPIYEQYF.

The genes are TRBV6-1 and TRBJ2-7, with D perhaps matching TRBD2 (5 bases). Germline V gene data show CDR1 as MNHNS and CDR2 as SASEGT. Trimming left V 1 base short and J 4 bases short, with 20 bases between. CDR3 size: 17 residues. In nucleotides, the CDR3 is TGTGCCAGCAGTGAAGTCCGGGGTTGGCCCACGGTTTACGAGCAGTACTTC. Its protein product is CASSEVRGWPTVYEQYF.

The rearrangement links TRBV6-1 to TRBJ1-2; 7 bases align to TRBD1. V lost 8 bases, J lost 6 bases, and 12 bases stayed unmatched. The V gene's germline CDR1 is MNHNS and CDR2 SASEGT. This CDR3 is 14 amino acids long. The CDR3 DNA sequence: TGTGCCAGCTACGGGACAGCACTCTATCATGGCTACACCTTC. The encoded protein is CASYGTALYHGYTF.

V gene TRBV5-6 combines with J gene TRBJ1-6, with D possibly being TRBD1 (5 bases). Trimming took off 2 bases at V and 8 bases at J, with 11 bases between the two ends. The CDR3 totals 14 residues. Germline V gene data show CDR1 as SGHDT and CDR2 as YYEEEE. CDR3 sequence reads: CASSLRGRYSPLHF. In DNA form, the CDR3 reads TGTGCCAGCAGCTTAAGGGGCAGGTATTCACCCCTCCACTTT. Full variable domain (missing parts from reference TRBV5-6 and TRBJ1-6): DAGVTQSPTHLIKTRGQQVTLRCSPKSGHDTVSWYQQALGQGPQFIFQYYEEEERQRGNFPDRFSGHQFPNYSSELNVNALLLGDSALYLCASSLRGRYSPLHFGNGTRLTVT.

The J gene is TRBJ1-4, the V gene TRBV6-1, with 10 bases lining up with TRBD1. Germline CDR1 reads MNHNS; CDR2 reads SASEGT. The length of the CDR3 is 13 residues. The V gene end was trimmed by 6 bases and the J gene end by 8 bases; junction bases not matched to a gene: 3. CDR3 region: CASSLGQGEKLFF. In DNA form, the CDR3 reads TGTGCCAGCAGCTTGGGACAGGGGGAAAAACTGTTTTTT.

This clone showed up just a few times. This chain connects TRBV7-9 to TRBJ2-1; D remains unclear. Germline V gene sequence: CDR1 SEHNR, CDR2 FQNEAQ (reference sequence). This CDR3 contains 13 residues. Deletions cut 4 bases from V and 4 bases from J, with 8 bases between. CDR3 protein: CASSYNIYNEQFF. The CDR3 DNA sequence: TGTGCCAGCAGCTACAATATTTACAATGAGCAGTTCTTC. The full variable domain, in which reference TRBV7-9 and TRBJ2-1 provide the parts outside the CDR3, is DTGVSQNPRHKITKRGQNVTFRCDPISEHNRLYWYRQTLGQGPEFLTYFQNEAQLEKSRLLSDRFSAERPKGSFSTLEIQRTEQGDSAMYLCASSYNIYNEQFFGPGTRLTVL.

V gene TRBV2 combines with J gene TRBJ2-5; 7 nucleotides line up with TRBD1. Trimming took 8 bases from V and 5 from J; bases not matched to a gene: 8. In germline, CDR1 is SNHLY, CDR2 FYNNEI. CDR3 length: 13 amino acids. CDR3 sequence (DNA): TGTGCCAGCCACCGGGACAGTATGGAGACCCAGTACTTC. This encodes CASHRDSMETQYF.

This clone showed up just once. The rearrangement joins TRBV6-1 to TRBJ2-7; TRBD1 aligns across 9 bases. V shed 6 bases, J shed 5 bases, and the junction held 8 bases outside the gene matches. This CDR3 is built from 14 residues. Germline assignment: CDR1 MNHNS and CDR2 SASEGT. CDR3 sequence reads: CASSLGQGPNEQYF. The CDR3 coding sequence is TGTGCCAGCAGCCTGGGACAGGGACCCAACGAGCAGTACTTC.